Following are 30 T cell receptor beta chains from one sample sequenced in a study of blood T cell repertoires in COVID-19 (TCRdb year 2020). Library preparation employed the immunoSEQ multiplex PCR assay. The table was pulled from immuneACCESS by TCRdb, which kept in-frame rearrangements only. Such tables lose some clones; where checked, under half of the loss comes from unresolved V genes, and the rest has no known cause. The sample data list roughly 150,000 clones, and around 76% of these were observed just once. The top ten hold less than 5.5% of the sample. The material sequenced was peripheral blood. The source is a man aged 55 to 70 with acute or convalescent COVID-19.

The chain is built from TRBV5-4 and TRBJ2-5; D gene uncertain. CDR3 length: 14 amino acids. Deletions cut 2 bases from V and 2 bases from J, with 10 bases between. CDR1 SGHNT and CDR2 YYREEE come from the germline V gene (reference sequence). CDR3 sequence (DNA): TGTGCCAGCAGCTTCAGAGGAGAACAAGAGACCCAGTACTTC. Its translation is CASSFRGEQETQYF.

This chain connects TRBV5-1 to TRBJ1-6, with 9 bases identical to TRBD1. V lost 0 bases, J lost 8 bases, and 0 bases stayed unmatched. This CDR3 spans 14 amino acids. Germline CDR1 reads SGHRS; CDR2 reads YFSETQ. The CDR3 spells CASSLGQGDSPLHF. CDR3 DNA: TGCGCCAGCAGCTTGGGACAGGGGGATTCACCCCTCCACTTT.

This chain's CDR3 is CASGTREGPDEQFF. DNA for the CDR3: TGTGCTAGTGGTACTCGGGAGGGCCCCGATGAGCAGTTCTTC. The chain combines TRBV12-5 with TRBJ2-1; 8 bases are a match to TRBD2. CDR3 length: 14 residues. V gave up 5 bases and J gave up 8 bases; unmatched junction bases: 8. Looked up from germline, CDR1 is LGHNT and CDR2 is FRNRAP.

Worth noting for this clone: Other nucleotide sequences from this sample produce the same CDR3. The chain's CDR3 is CASSPGQGSTDTQYF. In DNA, the CDR3 is TGTGCCAGCTCACCGGGACAGGGCAGCACAGATACGCAGTATTTT. V usage is TRBV18 and J usage is TRBJ2-3; 9 bases fit TRBD1. The CDR3 covers 15 residues. Trimming at V came to 3 bases and at J to 0 bases, leaving 1 base not matched to a gene. Germline V lookup: CDR1 KGHSH, CDR2 LQKENI.

J is TRBJ2-3 and V is TRBV7-9; a possible D gene is TRBD1 (5 bases). The germline V gene has CDR1 SEHNR and CDR2 FQNEAQ (reference sequence). V was pared by 8 bases and J by 1 base, with 22 bases between. The CDR3 consists of 17 residues. The CDR3 DNA follows: TGTGCCAGCGTCGCCCGATTGGGGCAGGCCGGCACAGATACGCAGTATTTT. As protein: CASVARLGQAGTDTQYF.

The chain links TRBV2 to TRBJ2-7, with 11 bases lining up with TRBD1. The CDR3 covers 14 residues. V dropped 6 bases and J dropped 4; count of bases not matched to a gene: 5. Germline V gene lookup returns CDR1 SNHLY and CDR2 FYNNEI. The CDR3 spells CASSGTGGLYEQYF. CDR3 coding DNA: TGTGCCAGCAGCGGGACAGGGGGTCTGTACGAGCAGTACTTC.

This clone was recorded only once. The chain is built from TRBV6-5 and TRBJ1-2; D uncertain. The germline V gene encodes CDR1 MNHEY and CDR2 SVGAGI. The CDR3 loop spans 14 amino acids. Trimming removed 5 bases from V and 6 bases from J, with 16 bases in between. In DNA form, the CDR3 reads TGTGCCAGCAGTAACCCTCCGGGATCCGATGGCTACACCTTC. This encodes CASSNPPGSDGYTF.

This chain links TRBV4-2 with TRBJ2-3; 12 bases line up with TRBD2. The CDR3 sequence is 19 residues long. V lost 3 bases and J lost 0; bases outside the gene matches: 10. CDR1 is LGHNA and CDR2 is YNFKEQ in the germline V gene. The CDR3 nucleotides are TGTGCCAGCAGCCAGTGGAGTCTAGCGGGAGGGGATAGCACAGATACGCAGTATTTT. Amino acid sequence: CASSQWSLAGGDSTDTQYF.

This chain uses TRBV3-1 (or the pseudogene TRBV3-2) with TRBJ2-5; TRBD1 aligns across 9 bases. The CDR3 has 16 residues. J was trimmed by 5 bases and V by 0 bases; bases with no gene match: 7. CDR1 and CDR2 from the germline V gene are LGHDT and YNNKEL (reference sequence). Here the CDR3 DNA reads TGTGCCAGCAGCCAAGATTGGGGACAGGGCCACGAGACCCAGTACTTC. Protein sequence: CASSQDWGQGHETQYF.

The chain uses TRBV6-5 and TRBJ2-1; a weak D match, TRBD1 (5 bases). Looked up from germline, CDR1 is MNHEY and CDR2 is SVGAGI. Trimming removed 4 bases from V and 7 bases from J, with 20 bases in between. This CDR3 spans 16 amino acids. Here the CDR3 reads CASSSLASRQGNEQFF. CDR3 DNA: TGTGCCAGCAGTTCCCTCGCGTCCAGGCAGGGTAATGAGCAGTTCTTC.

The chain is built from TRBV7-8 and TRBJ1-3, with a possible D match to TRBD1 (6 bases). Germline loops: CDR1 SGHVS, CDR2 FQNEAQ. This CDR3 comprises 15 residues. Between the trimmed V and J ends, which lost 2 bases and 4 bases, there was a span of 12 bases. CDR3 nucleotide sequence: TGTGCCAGCAGCTTATACCAGGGGCGAGGAAACACCATATATTTT. The encoded protein is CASSLYQGRGNTIYF. Full variable domain (remainder filled in from reference TRBV7-8 and TRBJ1-3): GAGVSQSPRYKVAKRGQDVALRCDPISGHVSLFWYQQALGQGPEFLTYFQNEAQLDKSGLPSDRFFAERPEGSVSTLKIQRTQQEDSAVYLCASSLYQGRGNTIYFGEGSWLTVV.

Worth noting for this clone: This sample also contains other DNA sequences that code for the same CDR3. The V and J genes are TRBV6-5 and TRBJ1-2, with D possibly matching TRBD1 (5 bases). The CDR3 extends over 12 amino acids. V lost 5 bases and J lost 4, with 8 bases in between. Germline loops: CDR1 MNHEY, CDR2 SVGAGI. The CDR3 DNA reads TGTGCCAGCAGTCAGGGCCTCTATGGCTACACCTTC. It encodes CASSQGLYGYTF.

This chain joins TRBV6-2 or TRBV6-3 and TRBJ1-2, with 7 positions matching TRBD1. CDR3 size: 14 residues. J was trimmed by 4 bases and V by 6 bases; bases with no gene match: 8. Germline V CDR1 and CDR2: MNHEY, SVGEGT. The CDR3 DNA sequence: TGTGCCAGCAGCCAGACAGGGCAGGGCTATGGCTACACCTTC. The encoded protein is CASSQTGQGYGYTF.

The rearrangement links TRBV27 to TRBJ2-7; TRBD2 agrees at 7 bases. Losses at the gene ends were 3 bases for V and 7 bases for J; bases not matched to a gene: 12. The CDR3 has 15 residues. Germline loops: CDR1 MNHEY, CDR2 SMNVEV (reference sequence). CDR3 DNA: TGTGCCAGCAGTTTCCAAGGGGACTACGTGAGTGAGCAGTACTTC. Translation gives CASSFQGDYVSEQYF.

The V and J genes are TRBV11-3 and TRBJ2-5; 8 bases match TRBD1. The CDR3 is 14 amino acids. V was pared by 5 bases and J by 5 bases, with 7 bases of the junction left unmatched. Germline lookup yields CDR1 SGHNT and CDR2 YENEEA. Here the CDR3 DNA reads TGTGCCAGCAGCGCCAGGGGGCGTGGGGAGACCCAGTACTTC. It translates to CASSARGRGETQYF.

This chain connects TRBV7-8 to TRBJ2-3, with 11 bases aligning to TRBD2. Germline CDR1 SGHVS, CDR2 FQNEAQ. The CDR3 contains 17 residues. Germline trimming cut 4 bases from V and 2 bases from J; bases unmatched to any gene: 8. CDR3 sequence (DNA): TGTGCCAGCAGCTGGGTATTAGCGGGAGGGCCCACAGATACGCAGTATTTT. It translates to CASSWVLAGGPTDTQYF.

V is TRBV10-3 and J is TRBJ2-2; 14 bases match TRBD2. The CDR3 consists of 16 residues. V shed 6 bases, J shed 7 bases, and the junction held 7 bases outside the gene matches. Germline V gives CDR1 ENHRY, CDR2 SYGVKD. CDR3 nucleotide sequence: TGTGCCATCAGGACGGGACTAGCGGGAGTAGGCGGGGAGCTGTTTTTT. This sequence encodes CAIRTGLAGVGGELFF.

V gene TRBV7-9 combines with J gene TRBJ1-2; D uncertain. Per the germline V gene, CDR1 is SEHNR and CDR2 is FQNEAQ (reference sequence). The germline V and J ends were trimmed by 5 bases and 5 bases, with 9 bases remaining between them. This CDR3 is built from 12 residues. The CDR3 region has the DNA TGTGCCAGCAGCCTGGGCCCTTATGGCTACACCTTC. Translation: CASSLGPYGYTF.

The chain carries TRBV18 and TRBJ2-2; D is unclear. Germline CDR1 is KGHSH and CDR2 is LQKENI. Trimming took 6 bases from V and 6 from J, leaving 11 bases between them. This CDR3 has 13 residues. The CDR3 sequence: CASSLIESGELFF. CDR3 nucleotide sequence: TGTGCCAGCTCCCTAATAGAGTCCGGGGAGCTGTTTTTT.

V gene TRBV12-3 or TRBV12-4 combines with J gene TRBJ2-1, with 7 bases lining up with TRBD2. The CDR3 extends over 13 amino acids. J lost 9 bases, V lost 3 bases, and 5 bases had no gene match. CDR3 in amino acids: CASSLSGGSEQFF. The CDR3 nucleotides are TGTGCCAGCAGTTTGTCGGGAGGAAGTGAGCAGTTCTTC.

The gene calls are TRBV7-9 and TRBJ2-7; D remains ambiguous. The V end was cut by 5 bases, the J end by 4 bases, with 9 bases between. From germline, CDR1 is SEHNR and CDR2 FQNEAQ (reference sequence). The CDR3 spans 12 residues. The CDR3 sequence: CASSLRLYEQYF. CDR3 coding DNA: TGTGCCAGCAGCCTGCGATTGTACGAGCAGTACTTC.

The chain recombines TRBV7-8 with TRBJ2-7; 8 nucleotides align to TRBD1. Germline CDR1 reads SGHVS; CDR2 reads FQNEAQ. The ends lost 3 bases at V and 0 bases at J; junction bases unmatched: 1. The CDR3 length is 14 residues. The CDR3 nucleotides read TGTGCCAGCAGCTTGGACAGGGCCTCCTACGAGCAGTACTTC. It is translated as CASSLDRASYEQYF.

The chain links TRBV10-3 to TRBJ2-7; D might be TRBD2 (6 bases). CDR1 ENHRY and CDR2 SYGVKD come from the germline V gene. This CDR3 contains 15 residues. Trimming shortened V by 8 bases and J by 2 bases, and 19 bases separated the two germline ends. The CDR3 is CAIAQVGGEPYEQYF. CDR3 bases: TGTGCCATCGCGCAGGTTGGAGGGGAACCCTACGAGCAGTACTTC.

There are a few counts of this clone. This chain links TRBV24-1 with TRBJ1-2; TRBD1 aligns across 7 bases. In germline, CDR1 is KGHDR, CDR2 SFDVKD. V gave up 4 bases and J gave up 4 bases; unmatched junction bases: 5. The CDR3 spans 14 residues. CDR3 sequence (DNA): TGTGCCACCAGTGAGACCGGGACAGCCTATGGCTACACCTTC. Its translation is CATSETGTAYGYTF.

The rearrangement joins TRBV6-5 to TRBJ2-1, with 9 nucleotides matching TRBD2. This CDR3 has 15 amino acids. The germline V gene encodes CDR1 MNHEY and CDR2 SVGAGI. V was clipped by 0 bases and J by 9 bases; unmatched bases: 6. In nucleotides, the CDR3 is TGTGCCAGCAGTTACTCCTGGACTAGCGAGGGTGAGCAGTTCTTC. Amino acid sequence: CASSYSWTSEGEQFF.

This clone was counted only a few times. V is TRBV29-1 and J is TRBJ2-1; 11 bases map to TRBD2. With 6 bases clipped from V and 6 bases from J, the junction kept 7 bases outside the gene matches. Germline CDR1 is SQVTM and CDR2 is ANQGSEA. The CDR3 consists of 14 residues. The CDR3 DNA reads as TGCAGCGTCTTAGGACTAGCGGGCCGCAATGAGCAGTTCTTC. The encoded protein is CSVLGLAGRNEQFF.

V usage is TRBV28 and J usage is TRBJ2-4; 16 bases fit TRBD2. The CDR3 spans 17 residues. The germline V gene has CDR1 MDHEN and CDR2 SYDVKM. The V segment lost 2 bases and the J segment 8 bases; nucleotides outside the gene matches: 6. The chain's CDR3 is CASSLPGLAGGLDIQYF. CDR3 coding DNA: TGTGCCAGCAGTTTACCGGGACTAGCGGGAGGGCTGGACATTCAGTACTTC.

The chain is built from TRBV3-1 (or the pseudogene TRBV3-2) and TRBJ2-7; TRBD1 aligns across 7 bases. The CDR3 runs to 15 residues. Unmatched junction bases numbered 8, after V lost 4 bases and J lost 2 bases. Germline CDR1 and CDR2: LGHDT and YNNKEL (reference sequence). The CDR3 loop reads CASSPRTGSPYEQYF. The CDR3 DNA sequence: TGTGCCAGCAGCCCCAGGACAGGCTCCCCCTACGAGCAGTACTTC.

The J gene is TRBJ1-5, the V gene TRBV19; TRBD1 matches at 11 bases. CDR3 size: 15 residues. Germline CDR1 reads LNHDA; CDR2 reads SQIVND (reference sequence). The junction had 4 bases not matched to a gene; V was cut back by 3 bases and J by 6 bases. CDR3 DNA: TGTGCCAGTAGTATCTGGACAGGGGGCAGTCAGCCCCAGCATTTT. Translation gives CASSIWTGGSQPQHF. Full variable domain (outside the CDR3, taken from reference TRBV19 and TRBJ1-5): DGGITQSPKYLFRKEGQNVTLSCEQNLNHDAMYWYRQDPGQGLRLIYYSQIVNDFQKGDIAEGYSVSREKKESFPLTVTSAQKNPTAFYLCASSIWTGGSQPQHFGDGTRLSIL.

This chain links TRBV28 with TRBJ2-5, with D possibly TRBD1 on 6 matching bases. CDR1 is MDHEN and CDR2 is SYDVKM in the germline V gene. V shed 5 bases and J shed 7 bases, with 14 bases lying between them. This CDR3 comprises 13 residues. The CDR3 reads CASSPGQKGTQYF. DNA for the CDR3: TGTGCCAGCAGTCCGGGACAAAAAGGGACCCAGTACTTC.